These 27 T cell receptor beta chains originate from one sample sequenced in a study of response to subunit inactivated influenza vaccine (dated 2018 in TCRdb). Libraries were made using RT-PCR. Sequencing instrument: Illumina HiSeq 2500. TCRdb took the public reads, trimmed them with fastp at Q25, ran MiXCR for clone calling and kept in-frame beta chains. Records with the same CDR3 protein are collapsed into one entry carrying the most frequent genes and DNA. This sample gives about 240,000 distinct CDR3 sequences in total; more than 9% of them show up just once. The ten largest clonotypes hold 7.5% to 10% of the sample. The material sequenced was non-naive T cells sorted from PBMCs, taken 14 days before vaccination. The cell subset or site label for this specimen denotes: memory T cell fraction. Source of these receptors: a man between 50 and 59 years old who received an inactivated influenza vaccine. Donor details come from another sample of the same person, matched by shared clones.

The CDR3 sequence: CASSSEQGIHSPLHF. The CDR3 nucleotides are TGTGCCAGCAGCTCAGAACAGGGGATACATTCACCCCTCCACTTT. The chain links TRBV7-9 to TRBJ1-6; TRBD1 matches at 7 bases. V lost 4 bases, J lost 8 bases, and 8 bases stayed unmatched. This CDR3 region has 15 residues. Germline CDR1 is SEHNR and CDR2 is FQNEAQ (reference sequence).

The chain joins TRBV5-1 to TRBJ2-2, with a tentative D call TRBD1 (7 bases). This CDR3 is built from 14 residues. Trimming pared 4 bases from V and 4 bases from J, leaving 11 bases between. Germline V CDR1 and CDR2: SGHRS, YFSETQ. In DNA form, the CDR3 reads TGCGCCAGCAGCCCTCAGGGGGGCACCGGGGAGCTGTTTTTT. This translates into CASSPQGGTGELFF.

The chain employs TRBV12-3 or TRBV12-4 and TRBJ1-1; tentative D call: TRBD1 (5 bases). The ends were cut back, 1 base at V and 1 base at J, with 16 bases in the middle. This CDR3 contains 17 residues. The CDR3 sequence: CASSLGPPGRSNTEAFF. The CDR3 DNA reads as TGTGCCAGCAGTTTAGGACCTCCGGGACGGTCGAACACTGAAGCTTTCTTT.

This clonotype was seen ten or more times. V usage is TRBV6-2 or TRBV6-3 and J usage is TRBJ1-5; D is unclear. V was cut by 2 bases and J by 7 bases, with 12 bases left in between. CDR1 is MNHEY and CDR2 is SVGEGT in the germline V gene. The CDR3 spans 14 residues. CDR3 in DNA: TGTGCCAGCAGTTACGATTCTTTGAGGCAGCCCCAGCATTTT. This codes for CASSYDSLRQPQHF.

The chain recombines TRBV5-6 with TRBJ1-1, with no clear D. This CDR3 is built from 13 residues. The V and J ends lost 3 bases and 6 bases respectively, with 12 bases between them. The germline V gene encodes CDR1 SGHDT and CDR2 YYEEEE. The CDR3: CASSSDSFPEAFF. The CDR3 nucleotides read TGTGCCAGCAGCTCCGACTCCTTCCCTGAAGCTTTCTTT.

V usage is TRBV12-3 or TRBV12-4 and J usage is TRBJ1-5, with 9 nucleotides matching TRBD1. CDR3 length: 15 amino acids. V shed 5 bases, J shed 5 bases, and the junction held 7 bases outside the gene matches. The CDR3 region is CASSRTGASDQPQHF. The CDR3 DNA follows: TGTGCCAGCAGTAGGACAGGGGCGAGCGATCAGCCCCAGCATTTT.

This clonotype was counted ten times or more. The chain joins TRBV18 to TRBJ1-1; D may be TRBD1 (5 bases). The V end lost 3 bases, the J end lost 11 bases, and 34 bases lay between the germline ends. The CDR3 sequence is 19 residues long. CDR1 is KGHSH, CDR2 LQKENI, per germline. As DNA, the CDR3 is TGTGCCAGCTCACCGACCTCCATGGGGGGAATCAGCGCGACTAGCTGGGCTTTCTTT. It codes for CASSPTSMGGISATSWAFF. Filled out from reference TRBV18 and TRBJ1-1, the complete variable domain reads NAGVMQNPRHLVRRRGQEARLRCSPMKGHSHVYWYRQLPEEGLKFMVYLQKENIIDESGMPKERFSAEFPKEGPSILRIQQVVRGDSAAYFCASSPTSMGGISATSWAFFGQGTRLTVV.

V usage is TRBV24-1 and J usage is TRBJ2-3; 9 nucleotides align to TRBD1. This CDR3 is 13 amino acids long. Trimming at V came to 7 bases and at J to 11 bases, leaving 9 bases not matched to a gene. Germline V gene lookup returns CDR1 KGHDR and CDR2 SFDVKD. The CDR3 region has the DNA TGTGCCACCAGCCCCCCGACAGGGGGAAAGCAGTATTTT. Amino acids: CATSPPTGGKQYF.

This rearrangement joins TRBV7-2 to TRBJ1-5, with 7 bases matching TRBD1. The CDR3 has 15 amino acids. From germline, CDR1 is SGHTA and CDR2 FQGNSA. V lost 3 bases, J lost 0 bases, and 2 bases stayed unmatched. The CDR3: CASSFTGVSNQPQHF. CDR3 nucleotide sequence: TGTGCCAGCAGCTTCACAGGGGTTAGCAATCAGCCCCAGCATTTT.

This clonotype came up many times. The genes are TRBV12-3 or TRBV12-4 and TRBJ2-3, with 8 bases that match TRBD1. The CDR3 sequence is 16 residues long. J gave up 5 bases and V 2 bases, and 9 bases lay outside the gene matches. The CDR3 DNA follows: TGTGCCAGCAGTTTACGCCAGGGGGCATTTATAGATACGCAGTATTTT. It yields the protein CASSLRQGAFIDTQYF.

This clonotype showed up just a few times. This chain links TRBV6-5 with TRBJ1-6; 7 bases line up with TRBD1. Trimming took 4 bases from V and 6 from J; bases not matched to a gene: 3. CDR3 length: 14 amino acids. Germline CDR1 reads MNHEY; CDR2 reads SVGAGI. This chain's CDR3 is CASSSTGVNSPLHF. CDR3 nucleotide sequence: TGTGCCAGCAGTTCAACAGGGGTTAATTCACCCCTCCACTTT.

The sample holds a few counts of this clonotype. The chain links TRBV20-1 to TRBJ2-7; 9 nucleotides match TRBD2. CDR3 length equals 15 residues. Germline CDR1 and CDR2: DFQATT and SNEGSKA (reference sequence). The V segment lost 2 bases and the J segment 5 bases; nucleotides outside the gene matches: 10. Here the CDR3 DNA reads TGCAGTGCTAGACCCCCCGCGGGAGGGCCGCACGAGCAGTACTTC. Translated: CSARPPAGGPHEQYF.

Many counts were recorded for this clonotype. CDR3 region: CASSLPSGDTQYF. CDR3 coding DNA: TGTGCCAGCAGTTTGCCTAGTGGCGATACGCAGTATTTT. The chain joins TRBV28 to TRBJ2-3; D remains unclear. This CDR3 has 13 amino acids. From germline, CDR1 is MDHEN and CDR2 SYDVKM. V was clipped by 3 bases and J by 6 bases, with 10 bases between them.

There are a few counts of this clonotype. The chain employs TRBV28 and TRBJ1-2, with a weak D call TRBD1 (5 bases). Trimming removed 4 bases from V and 7 bases from J, with 7 bases in between. Germline CDR1 and CDR2: MDHEN and SYDVKM. CDR3 length: 11 residues. The DNA for the CDR3 is TGTGCCAGCAGTTCCAGGGTTGGCTACACCTTC. Translating gives CASSSRVGYTF.

J is TRBJ2-1 and V is TRBV20-1; the match to TRBD1 covers 9 bases. Germline lookup yields CDR1 DFQATT and CDR2 SNEGSKA (reference sequence). The CDR3 is 15 amino acids. V shed 6 bases and J 6 bases; nucleotides not matched to a gene: 12. This chain's CDR3 is CSAVAPGQGTNEQFF. The CDR3 DNA follows: TGCAGTGCCGTCGCTCCGGGACAGGGTACCAATGAGCAGTTCTTC.

The sample holds a few counts of this clonotype. The chain links TRBV24-1 to TRBJ2-2, with TRBD1 identical over 7 bases. J lost 4 bases, V lost 4 bases, and 2 bases had no gene match. The CDR3 is 14 amino acids. Per the germline V gene, CDR1 is KGHDR and CDR2 is SFDVKD. The CDR3 nucleotides read TGTGCCACCAGTGAGGGACAGCTCACCGGGGAGCTGTTTTTT. Protein: CATSEGQLTGELFF.

Worth noting for this clonotype: A much larger clonotype is one base distant, so this may be a read error. The V call is TRBV7-9, the J call TRBJ2-7, with D possibly being TRBD1 (5 bases). Germline V gives CDR1 SEHNR, CDR2 FQNEAQ (reference sequence). The germline V and J ends were trimmed by 3 bases and 0 bases, with 18 bases remaining between them. CDR3 length: 17 residues. Written as DNA, the CDR3 is TGTGCCAGCAGCTTTAAGGAGAACAGGCCGAGCTCCTACGAGCAGTACTTC. Translating gives CASSFKENRPSSYEQYF.

The chain combines TRBV12-3 or TRBV12-4 with TRBJ2-6, with 8 bases lining up with TRBD1. The CDR3 extends over 18 amino acids. J lost 0 bases, V lost 3 bases, and 7 bases had no gene match. CDR3 DNA: TGTGCCAGCAGTTTTAACAGGGGGTCCGTCTCTGGGGCCAACGTCCTGACTTTC. Amino acids: CASSFNRGSVSGANVLTF.

This clonotype was seen more than once but under ten times. V usage is TRBV11-3 and J usage is TRBJ2-7, with D possibly matching TRBD2 (5 bases). The CDR3 is 13 residues long. The germline CDR1 and CDR2 sequences are SGHNT and YENEEA. V shed 0 bases and J shed 5 bases, with 8 bases lying between them. CDR3 coding DNA: TGTGCCAGCAGCTTAGATGCGCGGGACGAGCAGTACTTC. Residues: CASSLDARDEQYF.

This clonotype was counted only a few times. This sequence joins TRBV4-3 and TRBJ2-1; TRBD1 or TRBD2 may be the D gene (5 bases each). This CDR3 is built from 18 residues. With 4 bases removed from V and 3 bases from J, the gap between germline ends came to 22 bases. Germline V gives CDR1 LGHNA, CDR2 YSLEER. The CDR3 here is CASSPRHEGRGRYNEQFF. CDR3 nucleotides: TGCGCCAGCAGCCCCCGACATGAGGGGAGAGGTCGCTACAATGAGCAGTTCTTC.

This clonotype showed up many times. The chain has TRBV7-9 and TRBJ1-6; 8 bases are shared with TRBD1. Germline values: CDR1 SEHNR, CDR2 FQNEAQ (reference sequence). Unmatched junction bases numbered 4, after V lost 2 bases and J lost 1 base. The CDR3 is 17 amino acids. The CDR3 sequence is CASSLQTGASYNSPLHF. CDR3 in DNA: TGTGCCAGCAGCTTACAGACAGGGGCGTCCTATAATTCACCCCTCCACTTT.

The chain uses TRBV4-3 and TRBJ2-2, with D perhaps TRBD2 (6 bases). Germline lookup yields CDR1 LGHNA and CDR2 YSLEER. This CDR3 is 16 amino acids long. V lost 1 base, J lost 0 bases, and 9 bases lay in between. The CDR3, as DNA: TGCGCCAGCAGCCAAGTCTGGGGGGCGAACACCGGGGAGCTGTTTTTT. Translating it yields CASSQVWGANTGELFF.

This clonotype was observed many times. The V call is TRBV11-2, the J call TRBJ2-1; a weak D match, TRBD2 (5 bases). V lost 3 bases to trimming and J lost 1 base, with 13 bases between them. Germline V lookup: CDR1 SGHAT, CDR2 FQNNGV. The CDR3 length is 16 residues. The DNA of the CDR3 is TGTGCCAGCAGCTTCGGAGGAGGCCGTTCCTACAATGAGCAGTTCTTC. Its translation is CASSFGGGRSYNEQFF. Using reference TRBV11-2 and TRBJ2-1 for the parts outside the CDR3, the full variable domain is EAGVAQSPRYKIIEKRQSVAFWCNPISGHATLYWYQQILGQGPKLLIQFQNNGVVDDSQLPKDRFSAERLKGVDSTLKIQPAKLEDSAVYLCASSFGGGRSYNEQFFGPGTRLTVL.

V usage is TRBV6-2 or TRBV6-3 and J usage is TRBJ2-4; 8 bases line up with TRBD2. The CDR3 has 15 amino acids. V lost 5 bases, J lost 3 bases, and 6 bases stayed unmatched. In germline, CDR1 is MNHEY, CDR2 SVGEGT. The CDR3 loop reads CASSGAGGLKNIQYF. As DNA, the CDR3 is TGTGCCAGCAGTGGCGCGGGGGGTCTCAAAAACATTCAGTACTTC.

V usage is TRBV5-1 and J usage is TRBJ2-5, with D perhaps TRBD1 or TRBD2 (6 bases each). The CDR3 is 13 amino acids. Trimming stripped 6 bases from V and 5 bases from J, with 14 bases between. Germline V CDR1 and CDR2: SGHRS, YFSETQ. CDR3 protein: CASTRGGDETQYF. CDR3 DNA sequence: TGCGCCAGCACCAGGGGCGGGGACGAGACCCAGTACTTC.

This clonotype has just a few counts. The chain has TRBV2 and TRBJ2-7, with 11 bases lining up with TRBD1. The J segment lost 6 bases and the V segment lost 6 bases, leaving 7 bases of the junction unmatched. Germline loops: CDR1 SNHLY, CDR2 FYNNEI. The CDR3 extends over 14 amino acids. The CDR3 nucleotides are TGTGCCAGCAGCATATGGGACAGGGGGGCCGAGCAGTACTTC. As protein: CASSIWDRGAEQYF.

This clonotype showed up just a few times. This sequence joins TRBV7-9 and TRBJ1-1, with a tentative D call TRBD1 (5 bases). Trimming took off 5 bases at V and 1 base at J, with 11 bases between the two ends. The germline V gene has CDR1 SEHNR and CDR2 FQNEAQ (reference sequence). The CDR3 is 14 residues long. CDR3 region: CASSKGVENTEAFF. For the CDR3, the DNA is TGTGCCAGCAGCAAAGGGGTAGAGAACACTGAAGCTTTCTTT.